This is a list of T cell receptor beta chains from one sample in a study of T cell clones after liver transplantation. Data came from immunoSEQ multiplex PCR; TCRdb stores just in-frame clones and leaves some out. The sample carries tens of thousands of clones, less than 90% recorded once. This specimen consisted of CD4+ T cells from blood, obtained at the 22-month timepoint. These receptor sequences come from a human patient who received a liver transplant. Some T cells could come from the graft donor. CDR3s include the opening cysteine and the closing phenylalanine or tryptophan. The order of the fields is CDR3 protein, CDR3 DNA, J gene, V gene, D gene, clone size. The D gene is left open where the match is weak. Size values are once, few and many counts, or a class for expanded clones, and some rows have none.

CDR3 protein: CASSQVRGGIGNNEQFF; CDR3 DNA: TGTGCCAGCAGCCAAGTGCGCGGGGGTATTGGAAACAATGAGCAGTTCTTC; J gene: TRBJ2-1; V gene: TRBV4-2; D gene: TRBD2; clone size: .
CDR3 protein: CSVGGLGANTGELFF; CDR3 DNA: TGCAGCGTTGGGGGCCTGGGGGCGAACACCGGGGAGCTGTTTTTT; J gene: TRBJ2-2; V gene: TRBV29-1; D gene: .; clone size: .
CDR3 protein: CASSGPDTDTQYF; CDR3 DNA: TGTGCCAGCAGTGGCCCGGACACAGATACGCAGTATTTT; J gene: TRBJ2-3; V gene: TRBV28; D gene: .; clone size: once
CDR3 protein: CATSRVGTSNQPQHF; CDR3 DNA: TGTGCCACCAGCAGGGTAGGGACGAGCAATCAGCCCCAGCATTTT; J gene: TRBJ1-5; V gene: TRBV15; D gene: .; clone size: .
CDR3 protein: CASSLQTGSGNTIYF; CDR3 DNA: TGTGCCAGCAGCCTTCAAACAGGGTCAGGAAACACCATATATTTT; J gene: TRBJ1-3; V gene: TRBV7-2; D gene: .; clone size: once
CDR3 protein: CASSPRHSSGGARINEQFF; CDR3 DNA: TGTGCCAGCAGCCCTCGGCACTCTAGCGGGGGGGCCCGGATCAATGAGCAGTTCTTC; J gene: TRBJ2-1; V gene: TRBV7-2; D gene: TRBD2; clone size: .
CDR3 protein: CASSELSRPGGGGVAAFF; CDR3 DNA: TGTGCCAGCAGTGAATTGTCACGTCCGGGGGGCGGTGGAGTAGCGGCTTTCTTT; J gene: TRBJ1-1; V gene: TRBV2; D gene: .; clone size: .
CDR3 protein: CASSPRGGGTYNEQFF; CDR3 DNA: TGTGCCAGCAGCCCCCGGGGAGGAGGGACCTACAATGAGCAGTTCTTC; J gene: TRBJ2-1; V gene: TRBV7-2; D gene: .; clone size: .
CDR3 protein: CASSPKGSHLNTGELFF; CDR3 DNA: TGTGCCAGCAGCCCTAAGGGGAGCCATCTGAACACCGGGGAGCTGTTTTTT; J gene: TRBJ2-2; V gene: TRBV4-2; D gene: .; clone size: .
CDR3 protein: CASSKTGGSYEQYF; CDR3 DNA: TGTGCCAGCAGCAAGACAGGGGGCTCCTACGAGCAGTACTTC; J gene: TRBJ2-7; V gene: TRBV9; D gene: TRBD1; clone size: few
CDR3 protein: CASSVLDSGFYTGELFF; CDR3 DNA: TGTGCCAGCAGCGTACTTGATAGCGGGTTCTACACCGGGGAGCTGTTTTTT; J gene: TRBJ2-2; V gene: TRBV9; D gene: TRBD2; clone size: .
CDR3 protein: CASSIWRGDLTDTQYF; CDR3 DNA: TGTGCCAGTAGTATCTGGCGGGGGGACCTCACAGATACGCAGTATTTT; J gene: TRBJ2-3; V gene: TRBV19; D gene: TRBD2; clone size: .
CDR3 protein: CASSLDWRDRVEKLFF; CDR3 DNA: TGTGCCAGCAGCTTAGATTGGAGGGACAGGGTTGAAAAACTGTTTTTT; J gene: TRBJ1-4; V gene: TRBV11-2; D gene: TRBD1; clone size: .
CDR3 protein: CASSPGRPGDTQYF; CDR3 DNA: TGCGCCAGCAGCCCGGGCCGACCAGGAGATACGCAGTATTTT; J gene: TRBJ2-3; V gene: TRBV5-1; D gene: .; clone size: .
CDR3 protein: CASSLEATGANVLTF; CDR3 DNA: TGTGCCAGCAGCTTGGAGGCTACTGGGGCCAACGTCCTGACTTTC; J gene: TRBJ2-6; V gene: TRBV5-4; D gene: .; clone size: .
CDR3 protein: CASSPKTDPAGDTQYF; CDR3 DNA: TGTGCCAGCAGCCCCAAGACAGATCCCGCCGGAGATACGCAGTATTTT; J gene: TRBJ2-3; V gene: TRBV7-3; D gene: .; clone size: .
CDR3 protein: CASSPVRQVEQFF; CDR3 DNA: TGTGCCAGCAGCCCGGTTCGACAGGTTGAGCAGTTCTTC; J gene: TRBJ2-1; V gene: TRBV7-9; D gene: .; clone size: .
CDR3 protein: CASSSWNTEAFF; CDR3 DNA: TGTGCCAGCAGTTCCTGGAACACTGAAGCTTTCTTT; J gene: TRBJ1-1; V gene: TRBV6-6; D gene: .; clone size: .
CDR3 protein: CASSLKGLAGGPYEQYF; CDR3 DNA: TGTGCCAGCAGCTTAAAGGGACTAGCGGGGGGCCCCTACGAGCAGTACTTC; J gene: TRBJ2-7; V gene: TRBV7-2; D gene: TRBD2; clone size: .
CDR3 protein: CATAVGQSPQTLKNQPQHF; CDR3 DNA: TGTGCCACCGCTGTGGGACAGTCCCCACAAACCCTAAAAAATCAGCCCCAGCATTTT; J gene: TRBJ1-5; V gene: TRBV6-4; D gene: TRBD1; clone size: .